This TCR beta chain originates from a study of breast tumors, draining lymph nodes, adjacent tissues. Study-level findings and limits: Luminal-like breast cancer showed significantly greater tumor-nontumor repertoire similarity than basal-like breast cancer did. Tumor repertoires ranked between lymph nodes and nontumor tissue in diversity, with V and J gene preferences. Data fit most tumor T cells coming from lymph node, expanding in tumor.

In the case of this clonotype: Its matching antigen is unknown.

The CDR3 loop spans 17 amino acids. Germline loops: CDR1 SGHNT, CDR2 YYREEE (reference sequence). The junction had 12 bases not matched to a gene; V was cut back by 4 bases and J by 0 bases. One entry per CDR3 protein results from TCRdb running MiXCR on the multiplex PCR reads. The sample contains about 230,000 distinct CDR3 sequences, 32% of which appear only once. The lymph nodes were axillary draining lymph nodes from breast cancer patients. This sequence was found in a female donor with breast cancer. Some clones in this sample may be carry-over from other donors' samples. The sequenced material came from axillary lymph node tissue. The chain links TRBV5-4 to TRBJ1-1; 7 nucleotides align to TRBD1. The CDR3 sequence: CASSGGPGQRLNTEAFF. DNA of the CDR3: TGTGCCAGCAGCGGGGGGCCGGGACAGCGATTGAACACTGAAGCTTTCTTT.